This T cell receptor beta chain stems from a study of T-cell memory formation after mild COVID-19. The ends were cut back, 1 base at V and 0 bases at J, with 11 bases in the middle. This CDR3 is 16 amino acids long. Germline assignment: CDR1 SGDLS and CDR2 YYNGEE. This clonotype was counted only a few times. TCRalpha and TCRbeta libraries used 5'RACE with constant-segment primers and UMIs. TCRdb processed the 5' RACE reads anew with MiXCR; each CDR3 protein has one entry. This sample has under 600,000 distinct CDR3 sequences, with about 20% found just once. V usage is TRBV9 and J usage is TRBJ2-1; D is unresolved. Specimen: PBMCs or a T cell subset sorted from them (not recorded which). The TCR originated in an adult woman who had mild COVID-19 (a few samples of this study predate the infection). Cell type and time point are not known. The CDR3 loop reads CASSVKGWGSYNEQFF. CDR3 DNA: TGTGCCAGCAGCGTAAAGGGTTGGGGCTCCTACAATGAGCAGTTCTTC. The full variable domain, its missing parts supplied by reference TRBV9 and TRBJ2-1, is DSGVTQTPKHLITATGQRVTLRCSPRSGDLSVYWYQQSLDQGLQFLIQYYNGEERAKGNILERFSAQQFPDLHSELNLSSLELGDSALYFCASSVKGWGSYNEQFFGPGTRLTVL.